The 4 T cell receptor beta chains given below trace back to one sample, sequenced in a study of identical twins. TCRdb reprocessed the 5' RACE reads with MiXCR, giving one entry per CDR3 protein. The sample consists of some 900,000 distinct CDR3 sequences, about 12% of them appearing once. These data are also associated with another study on yellow fever vaccine responses in identical twins.

Specimen: PBMCs. The receptors originated from a woman aged 18-29 years in good health.

This clonotype showed up just a few times. This rearrangement joins TRBV6-1 to TRBJ2-5; TRBD1 might be the D (7 bases). Germline V gene data show CDR1 as MNHNS and CDR2 as SASEGT. V was shortened by 8 bases and J by 5 bases, with 15 bases between the two germline ends. The CDR3 contains 13 residues. CDR3 nucleotides: TGTGCCAGCGCTCAGGGGGGTGCGGAGACCCAGTACTTC. It codes for CASAQGGAETQYF.

To note about this clonotype: At one end the junction does not follow the germline gene, possibly because of a read error. The V call is TRBV15, the J call TRBJ2-1; TRBD1 might be the D (5 bases). The CDR3 has 16 amino acids. Germline loops: CDR1 LNHNV, CDR2 YYDKDF (reference sequence). The CDR3 sequence is CATGRREGVSYNEQFF. DNA of the CDR3: TGTGCCACCGGCAGACGTGAAGGGGTATCCTACAATGAGCAGTTCTTC.

J is TRBJ1-2 and V is TRBV7-9, with D perhaps matching TRBD1 (5 bases). Trimming shortened V by 5 bases and J by 5 bases, and 15 bases separated the two germline ends. The CDR3 is 14 residues long. Germline loops: CDR1 SEHNR, CDR2 FQNEAQ (reference sequence). CDR3 in DNA: TGTGCCAGCAGCAGACGACAGAGTCCTTATGGCTACACCTTC. Translated: CASSRRQSPYGYTF.

The chain is built from TRBV20-1 and TRBJ2-2; D is perhaps TRBD1 (6 bases). Germline V lookup: CDR1 DFQATT, CDR2 SNEGSKA (reference sequence). This CDR3 contains 13 residues. Deletions cut 4 bases from V and 3 bases from J, with 9 bases between. Here the CDR3 DNA reads TGCAGTGCTAAAGGACAGCACACCGGGGAGCTGTTTTTT. Encoded protein: CSAKGQHTGELFF.